A selection of T cell receptor beta chains follows, all from one sample in a study of cytomegalovirus exposure and HLA in healthy donors. TCRdb keeps only in-frame clones here, not all; method: immunoSEQ multiplex PCR. Of about 130,000 clones in the sample, about 95% are singletons; the top ten hold approximately 2%. Material: PBMCs. The origin of the receptors is a man between 18 and 29 years old in good health and CMV-seropositive. Each CDR3 is given with its conserved first and last residue. A D gene is named only where the DNA matches it firmly. Size is omitted from some rows. Given values are once, few, many or a class for expanded clones.

d_gene	abundance	v_gene	j_gene	CDR3aa	CDR3nt
-	-	TRBV11-3	TRBJ2-1	CASSSRYNEQFF	TGTGCCAGCAGCTCCCGTTACAATGAGCAGTTCTTC
-	-	TRBV2	TRBJ1-2	CASSERRDYGYTF	TGTGCCAGCAGTGAACGGCGGGACTATGGCTACACCTTC
-	-	TRBV4-1	TRBJ2-3	CASSLLGVADTQYF	TGCGCCAGCAGTTTACTAGGCGTAGCAGATACGCAGTATTTT
-	-	TRBV27	TRBJ2-7	CASGDIYEQYF	TGTGCCAGCGGTGACATCTACGAGCAGTACTTC
TRBD2	-	TRBV15	TRBJ2-7	CATSRAASGRADYLEQYF	TGTGCCACCAGCAGAGCGGCTAGCGGGAGGGCCGATTATCTCGAGCAGTACTTC
TRBD2	-	TRBV2	TRBJ2-3	CASGYESGRGSYTQYF	TGTGCCAGCGGATACGAGAGCGGGAGGGGTTCTTATACGCAGTATTTT
-	-	TRBV27	TRBJ1-2	CASSSVKAWENYGYTF	TGTGCCAGCAGTTCCGTAAAGGCCTGGGAGAACTATGGCTACACCTTC
-	-	TRBV7-2	TRBJ2-7	CASSSSRGEQYF	TGTGCCAGCAGCTCATCTAGGGGCGAGCAGTACTTC
-	-	TRBV5-1	TRBJ2-5	CASSFIAPQETQYF	TGCGCCAGCAGCTTCATAGCGCCCCAAGAGACCCAGTACTTC
TRBD2	-	TRBV2	TRBJ2-7	CASSLSGLAYEQYF	TGTGCCAGCAGTCTTAGCGGGCTAGCCTACGAGCAGTACTTC
-	-	TRBV6-1	TRBJ2-3	CASSEAGDLTDTQYF	TGTGCCAGCAGTGAAGCAGGGGATTTGACAGATACGCAGTATTTT
TRBD1	-	TRBV28	TRBJ2-7	CASTPILGTALVRGDDF	TGTGCCAGCACCCCCATCCTCGGGACAGCCTTAGTCCGAGGGGATGACTTC
TRBD2	-	TRBV27	TRBJ2-7	CASSLFPSGSYEQYF	TGTGCCAGCAGTTTATTTCCTAGCGGGAGCTACGAGCAGTACTTC
-	-	TRBV5-1	TRBJ2-3	CASSLDNLLTDTQYF	TGCGCCAGCAGCTTGGATAATTTATTGACAGATACGCAGTATTTT
-	-	TRBV13	TRBJ2-3	CASSLEGGTSTDTQYF	TGTGCCAGCAGCTTAGAGGGCGGGACTAGCACAGATACGCAGTATTTT
-	few	TRBV29-1	TRBJ1-2	CSVEDGQGPYGYTF	TGCAGCGTTGAAGATGGGCAGGGGCCCTATGGCTACACCTTC
-	once	TRBV11-2	TRBJ2-6	CASSLVGGGVGANVLTF	TGTGCCAGCAGCTTAGTTGGTGGAGGGGTCGGGGCCAACGTCCTGACTTTC
-	once	TRBV15	TRBJ2-1	CATSRDGSGNEQFF	TGTGCCACCAGCAGAGATGGTAGCGGAAATGAGCAGTTCTTC
-	-	TRBV27	TRBJ1-5	CASSLKRDQPQHF	TGTGCCAGCAGTTTAAAGAGAGATCAGCCCCAGCATTTT
-	few	TRBV28	TRBJ2-7	CASSMAHQESYEQYF	TGTGCCAGCAGTATGGCGCACCAGGAATCCTACGAGCAGTACTTC
-	-	TRBV7-9	TRBJ2-7	CASSLSQGEQYF	TGTGCCAGCAGCTTAAGTCAGGGTGAGCAGTACTTC
-	-	TRBV28	TRBJ2-7	CASSFQILFYEQYF	TGTGCCAGCAGTTTTCAGATACTATTCTACGAGCAGTACTTC
TRBD1	-	TRBV18	TRBJ2-7	CASSPPPGDRGLWEQYF	TGTGCCAGCTCACCGCCACCCGGGGACAGGGGGCTTTGGGAGCAGTACTTC
-	-	TRBV5-8	TRBJ1-2	CASSLEGRSNYGYTF	TGTGCCAGCAGCTTGGAGGGGCGGTCTAACTATGGCTACACCTTC
TRBD1	-	TRBV18	TRBJ1-1	CASSQAGGNTEAFF	TGTGCCAGCTCACAAGCAGGGGGGAACACTGAAGCTTTCTTT
-	-	TRBV19	TRBJ2-5	CASSSVAWETQYF	TGTGCCAGTAGTTCCGTGGCTTGGGAGACCCAGTACTTC
TRBD1	few	TRBV2	TRBJ1-5	CASSWTGNSNQPQHF	TGTGCCAGCAGCTGGACAGGGAATAGCAATCAGCCCCAGCATTTT
-	-	TRBV9	TRBJ1-2	CASSGEKSGYTF	TGTGCCAGCAGCGGAGAGAAGAGTGGCTACACCTTC
TRBD2	-	TRBV6-1	TRBJ2-3	CASSTGTSGRDTQYF	TGTGCCAGCAGTACCGGGACTAGCGGGAGAGATACGCAGTATTTT
TRBD1	-	TRBV6-1	TRBJ2-7	CASSVQGQGGSYEQYF	TGTGCCAGCAGTGTTCAAGGACAGGGGGGATCCTACGAGCAGTACTTC
TRBD1	-	TRBV28	TRBJ1-5	CASKSGGLYNQPQHF	TGTGCCAGCAAGTCAGGGGGGCTATACAATCAGCCCCAGCATTTT
TRBD2	-	TRBV7-2	TRBJ2-7	CASSLWTSDEQYF	TGTGCCAGCAGCCTTTGGACTAGCGACGAGCAGTACTTC
TRBD1	-	TRBV5-1	TRBJ1-1	CASSPSPGTVEAFF	TGCGCCAGCAGCCCGAGTCCCGGGACAGTAGAAGCTTTCTTT
-	-	TRBV27	TRBJ1-1	CASSLTPSQGLGAFF	TGTGCCAGCAGTTTAACCCCATCCCAAGGTCTAGGCGCTTTCTTT
-	-	TRBV30	TRBJ1-2	CAWRPGINYGYTF	TGTGCCTGGAGACCCGGGATTAACTATGGCTACACCTTC
TRBD2	once	TRBV5-1	TRBJ2-1	CASSFGTSGSLDNEQFF	TGCGCCAGCAGCTTTGGGACTAGCGGGAGTCTCGACAATGAGCAGTTCTTC